This T cell receptor beta chain was recovered during a study of blood T cells in healthy people across ages. Study-wide results and limits: TCR beta diversity tracked closely with naive T cell percentage.

Caucasian, healthy and from Russia, the donors were aged between about 6 and 90. Note on this clonotype: The antigen is undetermined. A much more abundant neighbour one base away suggests this may be a read error.

Combining a sample-barcoded 5' primer with a J-beta primer mix, a second PCR ran for about 7 to 11 cycles. Through a template-switch adaptor with 12 random nucleotides, each cDNA molecule received a tag. MiXCR, applied by TCRdb to the 5' RACE reads, yields one record per CDR3 protein. Of roughly 1,500,000 distinct CDR3 sequences listed, approximately 32% are singletons. Sample: blood. The clonotype comes from a woman aged 30 to 39 in good health.

The CDR3 loop is CATSLAGGPNEQFF. The CDR3 DNA reads as TGTGCCACCTCGCTAGCGGGGGGGCCGAATGAGCAGTTCTTC. This chain links TRBV15 with TRBJ2-1; 12 bases fit TRBD2. V was clipped by 8 bases and J by 7 bases; unmatched bases: 6. This CDR3 has 14 residues. In germline, CDR1 is LNHNV, CDR2 YYDKDF (reference sequence).